This record covers a single TCR beta chain. It has no known antigen specificity. No much larger clone exists at a distance of one base, and base qualities are not known. RNA was extracted using the RNeasy kit, and roughly 0.45 to 1 microgram was reverse transcribed with random hexamers. The immunoSEQ multiplex PCR assay, which covers 54 Vbeta and 13 Jbeta segments, was used to amplify TCR beta CDR3 regions. To correct PCR amplification bias, a synthetic template baseline was used for both primer optimization and computational correction. The study's own analysis went as follows. Only productive sequences were kept, with reads annotated to V, D and J genes according to IMGT and analyzed in immunoSEQ Analyzer. Clonality was computed as one minus Shannon entropy normalized by log2 of the number of productive unique sequences. Public and private clones were assessed among the 100 most prevalent clones of each patient and control. Clones were defined as Susac-specific when absent from the healthy and MS cohorts, from about 1,100 published viral clones and from other ImmuneACCESS disease sequences. Using fastp at Q25 and MiXCR, TCRdb reprocessed the public reads and kept productive beta chains. Every entry covers one CDR3 protein and lists the most common genes and DNA from its rows. TCRdb's processing, not the study's, gives the V and J calls here. The table for this sample lists around 170,000 distinct CDR3 sequences; roughly 96% of them were counted only once. 0.15% to 0.2% of the sample belongs to the ten largest clones.

This sample is drawn from a study of CD8 T cells in Susac syndrome (dated by TCRdb to between 2018 and 2021). At the level of the whole study: The study used repertoire sequencing to test whether antigen drove CD8+ T cell activation and differentiation in Susac syndrome. Clonality of the CD8+ T cell repertoire was compared between eleven to twelve healthy donors, some 14 Susac syndrome patients and 15 multiple sclerosis patients.

Peripheral blood CD8+ and CD4+ T cells from healthy donors, Susac syndrome patients and multiple sclerosis patients were profiled by high-throughput TCR beta sequencing. The multiple sclerosis controls were treatment-naive patients who had stable or active relapsing-remitting disease and met the revised McDonald criteria. CD8+ TEMRA cells were enriched by FACS, while bulk CD8+ and CD4+ T cells were purified by magnetic negative isolation. Blood was drawn into EDTA tubes, processed within 24 hours, and PBMCs were isolated by density gradient centrifugation. PBMCs destined for TCR sequencing were cryopreserved in liquid nitrogen and later thawed in a 37 °C water bath. A purity of at least 90% was achieved for sorted or isolated CD4+, CD8+ and CD8+ TEMRA cells. Results and caveats for the whole study, not just this receptor: The study acknowledged that relatively few individuals were included in the TCR sequencing and HLA analysis.

The TCR sequence derives from a human donor with multiple sclerosis. The source material was CD8+ T cells from PBMCs.

Here is the DNA: TGCAGTGCTATCGGGCTGGGCCAACCTAGCACAGATACGCAGTATTTT. Its protein product is CSAIGLGQPSTDTQYF. The chain is made from TRBV20-1 and TRBJ2-3; the D gene cannot be named for sure. The junction carries 17 bases between V and J, which are trimmed by 4 bases and 0 bases respectively. The germline V gene (reference sequence) sets CDR1 to DFQATT and CDR2 to SNEGSKA. The CDR3 has 16 amino acids, counting the end cysteine and phenylalanine. This entry keeps only the CDR3 DNA: 48 bases, framed from base 1.